This T cell receptor beta chain derives from a study of T cells after yellow fever vaccination. Study-level points and caveats: Booster samples showed a return of most primary-vaccination clones (roughly 96% CD4, 88% CD8). Overall, a small share of clonotypes was seen in both CD4 and CD8 compartments. From the bulk population, abundant clonotypes could contaminate and appear within FACS-sorted repertoires.

V lost 1 base and J 11 bases, leaving 11 bases between the germline ends. CDR1 and CDR2 (germline): KGHDR, SFDVKD. The CDR3 is 13 amino acids. A few counts support this clonotype. Antigen: not known. Each CDR3 protein is one row after TCRdb ran MiXCR on the 5' RACE reads. The data contain nearly 550,000 distinct CDR3 sequences, about 19% of them singletons. The chain recombines TRBV24-1 with TRBJ2-1, with D perhaps TRBD1 or TRBD2 (5 bases each). The receptor's source is a man aged 25 to 45 who received the YFV17D yellow fever vaccine. The sequenced sample was PBMCs, obtained 15 days after the yellow fever booster vaccination. The CDR3 loop reads CATSDFGREKQFF. The CDR3 DNA is TGTGCCACCAGTGATTTTGGCAGGGAGAAGCAGTTCTTC.